The rows below give T cell receptor beta chains drawn from one sample of a study of CD8+CD57+ T cells in acquired aplastic anemia. From the reads, TCRdb called clonotypes with MiXCR, one entry per CDR3 protein. The repertoire has 160,000 or so distinct CDR3 sequences, around half of them found once; the top ten carry under 1.2%. Sequencing was performed on sorted CD4+, CD8+, or CD8+CD57+ T cells (not recorded which) from PBMCs. These receptors originate from a human donor with aplastic anemia. The CDR3 runs from the conserved cysteine through the conserved F or W. D genes are given only for firm matches. Rows give clone size only sometimes, using once, few, many, or a class for an expanded clone.

J | D | size | V | DNA | CDR3
TRBJ2-7 | TRBD2 | - | TRBV24-1 | TGTGCCACCAGTGCCCCCCCTAGCGGGGGTATGGTCCACGAGCAGTACTTC | CATSAPPSGGMVHEQYF
TRBJ2-7 | TRBD1 | - | TRBV11-1 | TGTGCCAGTAGTATCCCGACAGGGCCCTACGAGCAGTACTTC | CASSIPTGPYEQYF
TRBJ2-7 | TRBD2 | once | TRBV2 | TGTGCCAGCATCAAGGGACTAACCAATTACGAGCAGTACTTC | CASIKGLTNYEQYF
TRBJ2-7 | - | many | TRBV5-4 | TGTGCCAGCAGCATCAGGGCCTCCTACGAGCAGTACTTC | CASSIRASYEQYF
TRBJ2-3 | - | - | TRBV11-2 | TGTGCCAGCAGCACTTCGGTGGCTAGCACAGATACGCAGTATTTT | CASSTSVASTDTQYF
TRBJ2-5 | TRBD1 | many | TRBV20-1 | TGCAGTGCTGGAGGGACAGGGCTTCTAGAGACCCAGTACTTC | CSAGGTGLLETQYF
TRBJ2-1 | TRBD2 | - | TRBV6-5 | TGTGCCAGCAGTCTCTCTAGCGGGGATTACAATGAGCAGTTCTTC | CASSLSSGDYNEQFF
TRBJ2-1 | - | many | TRBV11-1 | TGTGCCAGCAGCTTAAGGCCGGGACACAAGCAGTACAATGAGCAGTTCTTC | CASSLRPGHKQYNEQFF
TRBJ2-7 | TRBD1 | - | TRBV5-1 | TGCGCTTCCTCCGAGGACAGGGCCTACGAGCAGTACTTC | CASSEDRAYEQYF
TRBJ1-1 | - | - | TRBV19 | TGTGCCAGTAGTATAGAAAAAGGGATGAACACTGAAGCTTTCTTT | CASSIEKGMNTEAFF
TRBJ1-2 | TRBD1 | many | TRBV6-1 | TGTGCCAGCAGACCCGGGACAGCTAACTATGGCTACACCTTC | CASRPGTANYGYTF
TRBJ2-2 | - | few | TRBV5-4 | TGTGCCAGCAGCTCCTCGAAAGGGGACACCAACACCGGGGAGCTGTTTTTT | CASSSSKGDTNTGELFF
TRBJ1-3 | TRBD1 | many | TRBV11-1 | TGTGCCAGCAGCTTTTCAACAGGGGGCACTGGAAACACCATATATTTT | CASSFSTGGTGNTIYF
TRBJ2-3 | TRBD1 | many | TRBV19 | TGTGCCAGTAGTATGGGGACAGGGGTCAGCACAGATACGCAGTATTTT | CASSMGTGVSTDTQYF
TRBJ2-5 | TRBD2 | - | TRBV5-1 | TGCGCCAGCAGACCTGGACTAGCGGGTGAGACCCAGTACTTC | CASRPGLAGETQYF
TRBJ2-3 | TRBD2 | few | TRBV20-1 | TGCAGTGCTAGAGACCCTAGCGGGATTTGGCGTACGCAGTATTTT | CSARDPSGIWRTQYF
TRBJ2-7 | TRBD2 | - | TRBV6-1 | TGTGCCAGCAGCGCACTGCCCCAGAGCGGGGGCTCCTACGAGCAGTACTTC | CASSALPQSGGSYEQYF
TRBJ2-2 | TRBD1 | - | TRBV10-3 | TGTGCCACTACCGGGACAGGGAACTCTGGGGAGCTGTTTTTT | CATTGTGNSGELFF
TRBJ1-1 | TRBD1 | medium-sized | TRBV2 | TGTGCCAGCAGGTCACAGGGGGCGCGGAACACTGAAGCTTTCTTT | CASRSQGARNTEAFF
TRBJ2-3 | - | few | TRBV10-3 | TGTGCCATCGGGGGGGGGGCTAGCACAGATACGCAGTATTTT | CAIGGGASTDTQYF
TRBJ1-6 | TRBD1 | - | TRBV15 | TGTGCCACCAGACCGGGACAGGGGGCGGTAGGTTCACCCCTCCACTTT | CATRPGQGAVGSPLHF
TRBJ1-1 | - | many | TRBV14 | TGTGCCAGCAGCCAAGGACGGGGAACCAGGAGAACTGAAGCTTTCTTT | CASSQGRGTRRTEAFF
TRBJ1-6 | TRBD1 | - | TRBV4-3 | TGCGCCAGCAGCACACAGGGGGCGTACAATTCACCCCTCCACTTT | CASSTQGAYNSPLHF
TRBJ2-2 | - | few | TRBV15 | TGTGCCACCAGCAGAGATGGTCCCCCGGACACCGGGGAGCTGTTTTTT | CATSRDGPPDTGELFF
TRBJ2-6 | - | - | TRBV7-3 | TGTGCCAGCAGCTCCTACCCCGACTCTGGGGCCAACGTCCTGACTTTC | CASSSYPDSGANVLTF
TRBJ2-7 | TRBD2 | - | TRBV19 | TGTGCCAGTAGGGGTAGCGGGAGTTACGAGCAGTACTTC | CASRGSGSYEQYF
TRBJ1-2 | TRBD1 | - | TRBV5-4 | TGTGCCAGCAGCTCGGGACAGCGAACCCTCAACTATGGCTACACCTTC | CASSSGQRTLNYGYTF
TRBJ1-1 | TRBD1 | many | TRBV7-8 | TGTGCCAGCAGCGCAGCGGTAGGGACAGGGGGCCGCACTGAAGCTTTCTTT | CASSAAVGTGGRTEAFF
TRBJ1-6 | - | many | TRBV7-6 | TGTGCCAGCAGGGGTGCCTATAATTCACCCCTCCACTTT | CASRGAYNSPLHF
TRBJ2-7 | TRBD2 | - | TRBV28 | TGTGCCAGCAGTTTTCCTAGCGGGGCAAGTTACGAGCAGTACTTC | CASSFPSGASYEQYF
TRBJ2-5 | - | - | TRBV7-2 | TGTGCCAGCAGCTTGCTCTCCAGATTAGCCGAGACCCAGTACTTC | CASSLLSRLAETQYF
TRBJ2-7 | TRBD1 | - | TRBV2 | TGTGCCAGCAGTGCAACCGGGACAGGGAACCCCTACGAGCAGTACTTC | CASSATGTGNPYEQYF
TRBJ1-6 | - | many | TRBV6-1 | TGTGCCAGCAGTGAGAGGGGTTCACCCCTCCACTTT | CASSERGSPLHF
TRBJ2-5 | - | - | TRBV5-8 | TGTGCCAGCAGCAACGGGGGGGACAGGGAGACCCAGTACTTC | CASSNGGDRETQYF
TRBJ2-3 | - | many | TRBV2 | TGTGCCAGCAACCGGGACCCGGGCACAGATACGCAGTATTTT | CASNRDPGTDTQYF
TRBJ1-1 | TRBD1 | many | TRBV6-2/TRBV6-3 | TGTGCCCCTACAGGGGCGAACACTGAAGCTTTCTTT | CAPTGANTEAFF
TRBJ2-1 | TRBD2 | - | TRBV24-1 | TGTGCCACCAGCGCTAGCGGGGGGACCTACAATGAGCAGTTCTTC | CATSASGGTYNEQFF
TRBJ2-2 | - | - | TRBV20-1 | TGCAGTACTAGGCAGCACACCGGGGAGCTGTTCTTT | CSTRQHTGELFF
TRBJ2-5 | TRBD2 | - | TRBV29-1 | TGCAGCGTTGAATGGACTAGCGGGTATGACGAGACCCAGTACTTC | CSVEWTSGYDETQYF
TRBJ1-2 | TRBD1 | - | TRBV7-8 | TGTGCCAGCAGCAAACGACAGGGGGAAGCGTTTCACTATGGCTACACCTTC | CASSKRQGEAFHYGYTF
TRBJ2-2 | - | many | TRBV10-3 | TGTGCCATCAGTGTAAGACAGGCAAACACCGGGGAGCTGTTTTTT | CAISVRQANTGELFF
TRBJ1-1 | TRBD1 | - | TRBV6-5 | TGTGCCAGCAGTTACGGGACAGGGGGAAGGGAGGACACTGAAGCTTTCTTT | CASSYGTGGREDTEAFF
TRBJ2-1 | - | - | TRBV11-3 | TGTGCCAGCAGCCAAGGTAACAATGAGCGGTTCTTC | CASSQGNNERFF
TRBJ2-2 | - | - | TRBV2 | TGTGCCAGCAGTGAGAGGACAACGAACACCGGGGAGCTGTTTTTT | CASSERTTNTGELFF
TRBJ1-1 | - | - | TRBV15 | TGTGCCACCAGCAGAGAGCGGAGGGCGGCTGCTGAAGCTTTCTTT | CATSRERRAAAEAFF
TRBJ1-1 | - | few | TRBV2 | TGTGCCAGCAGCGCCTGGGGGGGAAGGGAAACTGAAGCTTTCTTT | CASSAWGGRETEAFF
TRBJ2-1 | TRBD1 | many | TRBV11-2 | TGTGCCAGCAGCTCCCGGACAGGGGACAACAATGAGCAGTTCTTC | CASSSRTGDNNEQFF
TRBJ2-7 | - | - | TRBV25-1 | TGTGCCAGCAGTTCGCAGGGCACCCTCGAGCAGTACTTC | CASSSQGTLEQYF
TRBJ2-7 | TRBD2 | once | TRBV29-1 | TGCAGCGTCCTCAGGACTAGCACACCCTACGAGCAGTACTTC | CSVLRTSTPYEQYF
TRBJ2-1 | TRBD2 | many | TRBV7-3 | TGTGCCAGCGGGACCAGCGGGGGTTCCTACAATGAGCAGTTCTTC | CASGTSGGSYNEQFF
TRBJ1-5 | TRBD1 | many | TRBV15 | TGTGCCACCAGCAGAGATTCCGGGACAGTCGGTCAGCCCCAGCATTTT | CATSRDSGTVGQPQHF
TRBJ2-1 | - | - | TRBV19 | TGTGCCAGTAGTACAAAAACCCGGGTTTCGGGGAATGAGCAGTTCTTC | CASSTKTRVSGNEQFF
TRBJ2-7 | - | - | TRBV28 | TGTGCCAGCAGTTTAGGGGGGGGCCGCGGGGCCTACGAGCAGTACTTC | CASSLGGGRGAYEQYF
TRBJ1-1 | - | many | TRBV7-2 | TGTGCCAGCAGCTTAGACGTAACAGGTGCCGAAGCTTTCTTT | CASSLDVTGAEAFF
TRBJ2-5 | - | many | TRBV12-3/TRBV12-4 | TGTGCCAGCAGTTTTGGGGGGGGCCCCCAGGGGACCCAGTACTTC | CASSFGGGPQGTQYF
TRBJ1-1 | TRBD1 | - | TRBV5-1 | TGCGCCAGCAGCCCGACCGGGGCAGGGGGTTTCGAAGCTTTCTTT | CASSPTGAGGFEAFF
TRBJ2-7 | TRBD1 | - | TRBV2 | TGTGCCAGCACTGAGGACAGGGGCTCCTACGAGCAGTACTTC | CASTEDRGSYEQYF
TRBJ1-1 | - | - | TRBV6-1 | TGTGCCAGCAGTCCCCAAACAGCGCGGAGCACTGAAGCTTTCTTT | CASSPQTARSTEAFF